At least ten counts were recorded for the clone carrying this TCR beta chain. Its target is unknown. Trimming removed 3 bases from V and 4 bases from J, with 1 base in between. The CDR3 runs 10 residues. CDR1 is DFQATT and CDR2 is SNEGSKA in the germline V gene (reference sequence). This entry belongs to a study of identical twins. The study's findings and limits: Twin-shared out-of-frame alpha sequences were enriched for low generation probability. High-abundance cord blood beta clonotypes had fewer insertions; memory repertoires showed none. Invariant populations such as MAIT and iNKT cells could partly muddle zero-insertion analyses. Monozygotic twins shared more out-of-frame TCR alpha than recombination models predicted.

TCRdb passed the 5' RACE reads through MiXCR, listing each CDR3 protein once. The table has some 570,000 distinct CDR3 sequences, around 24% seen once. Separately, the same data were catalogued under a study of yellow fever vaccine responses in identical twins.

This receptor was taken from a woman aged 18 to 35 in good health. Input material: CD4+ T cells sorted from blood. The chain combines TRBV20-1 with TRBJ2-1; D not resolved. The CDR3 region has the DNA TGCAGTGCTAGGTACAATGAGCAGTTCTTC. This encodes CSARYNEQFF.